Listed here are 9 T cell receptor beta chains from one sample, sequenced in a study of CD8+ T cells in alopecia areata. Following extraction, RNA underwent reverse transcription to cDNA, which served as the sequencing template. Sequencing was performed with immunoSEQ multiplex PCR; in TCRdb, only in-frame clones are kept and a portion is missing. In the table there are some 180,000 clones, 53% of which are singletons. Treatment described: oral pan-JAK inhibitor, 5-10 mg twice daily. Sample: CD8+ T cells sorted from blood, taken at week 24, from a patient treated with tofacitinib. Source of these receptors: a human donor with alopecia areata.

The chain recombines TRBV7-9 with TRBJ1-2; the match to TRBD1 covers 9 bases. CDR1 and CDR2 from the germline V gene are SEHNR and FQNEAQ (reference sequence). This CDR3 is 16 amino acids long. V shed 5 bases and J 4 bases; nucleotides not matched to a gene: 11. CDR3 in amino acids: CASSPSLQGASYGYTF. DNA for the CDR3: TGTGCCAGCAGCCCAAGCTTACAGGGGGCAAGCTATGGCTACACCTTC. Combining the CDR3 with reference TRBV7-9 and TRBJ1-2 gives the whole variable domain DTGVSQNPRHKITKRGQNVTFRCDPISEHNRLYWYRQTLGQGPEFLTYFQNEAQLEKSRLLSDRFSAERPKGSFSTLEIQRTEQGDSAMYLCASSPSLQGASYGYTFGSGTRLTVV.

This clone was seen only a few times. Other DNA sequences within the sample encode an identical CDR3. CDR3 coding DNA: TGTGCCAGCAGCTTGGGGACATCTGAAGCTTTCTTT. Its translation is CASSLGTSEAFF. This sequence joins TRBV5-6 and TRBJ1-1, with D perhaps matching TRBD1 (5 bases). Germline V gives CDR1 SGHDT, CDR2 YYEEEE. CDR3 length: 12 amino acids. Trimming stripped 0 bases from V and 6 bases from J, with 6 bases between.

The chain links TRBV30 to TRBJ1-1; unclear D gene. Trimming stripped 2 bases from V and 4 bases from J, with 14 bases between. From germline, CDR1 is GTSNPN and CDR2 SVGIG (reference sequence). The CDR3 runs 14 residues. The CDR3 DNA reads as TGTGCCTGGAGTCACCCCCGGTCGACCACTGAAGCTTTCTTT. This sequence encodes CAWSHPRSTTEAFF.

This clone was detected a few times. The rearrangement uses TRBV4-3 and TRBJ1-1; 9 bases line up with TRBD1. This CDR3 has 16 residues. CDR1 and CDR2 from the germline V gene are LGHNA and YSLEER. V shed 2 bases and J 5 bases; nucleotides not matched to a gene: 9. For the CDR3, the DNA is TGCGCCAGCAGCCAAAACGGACAGGGGTACCCGACTGAAGCTTTCTTT. Translating gives CASSQNGQGYPTEAFF.

Points on this clone: This CDR3 is also generated by other DNA sequences in the sample. The chain carries TRBV27 and TRBJ1-5, with a possible D match to TRBD1 (5 bases). The CDR3 is 12 amino acids. The germline gives CDR1 MNHEY, CDR2 SMNVEV (reference sequence). Trimming left V 8 bases short and J 7 bases short, with 12 bases between. Here the CDR3 DNA reads TGTGCCAGCTCCACAGGATCCCAGCCCCAGCATTTT. It codes for CASSTGSQPQHF.

The rearrangement links TRBV13 to TRBJ1-1, with D maybe TRBD1 (5 bases). Germline V lookup: CDR1 PRHDT, CDR2 FYEKMQ (reference sequence). The CDR3 is made up of 12 amino acids. The V end was cut by 3 bases, the J end by 6 bases, with 8 bases between. DNA of the CDR3: TGTGCCAGCAGCTTGGAGGGACCTGAAGCTTTCTTT. As protein: CASSLEGPEAFF.

In its sample, this clone was seen a few times. This chain uses TRBV10-3 with TRBJ1-6; D not resolved. This CDR3 comprises 16 residues. The germline CDR1 and CDR2 sequences are ENHRY and SYGVKD. V lost 2 bases, J lost 8 bases, and 16 bases lay in between. CDR3 DNA sequence: TGTGCCATCAGTGAGCGCGCCCCCGAATGGGATTCACCCCTCCACTTT. Translated: CAISERAPEWDSPLHF.

The chain has TRBV4-3 and TRBJ1-6; TRBD1 agrees at 7 bases. The CDR3 is 15 amino acids. The V gene end was trimmed by 4 bases and the J gene end by 10 bases; junction bases not matched to a gene: 10. The V gene's germline CDR1 is LGHNA and CDR2 YSLEER. The CDR3 nucleotides are TGCGCCAGCAGCCGCTTGTACAGGGGTGGGTCACCCCTCCACTTT. This codes for CASSRLYRGGSPLHF.

The chain combines TRBV4-3 with TRBJ2-1; possibly TRBD2 for D (7 bases). Germline assignment: CDR1 LGHNA and CDR2 YSLEER. Trimming pared 3 bases from V and 6 bases from J, leaving 18 bases between. The CDR3 spans 16 residues. The CDR3 DNA reads TGCGCCAGCAGCCACCTCGGGGAGGGGGTAGGCAATGAGCAGTTCTTC. Amino acid sequence: CASSHLGEGVGNEQFF.